This T cell receptor (beta chain) was sequenced during a study of cytomegalovirus exposure and HLA in healthy donors. On this clone: Its antigen is as yet unknown.

J gave up 7 bases and V 5 bases, and 9 bases lay outside the gene matches. Germline values: CDR1 LNHDA, CDR2 SQIVND (reference sequence). The CDR3 runs to 15 residues. 60 Vbeta and 13 Jbeta primers were used in PCR. Authors' methods: It was a later analysis that counted approximately 81 million unique TCR beta chains, of which some 10 million were shared. The repertoire was sequenced with immunoSEQ multiplex PCR; TCRdb's copy has only in-frame clones and lacks some. V and J calls and clone size are given by that table; D and trimming were obtained from the DNA. The table includes roughly 90,000 clones, 80% detected once. Study conclusions and caveats: 15,000 to 20,000 TCR beta sequences were associated with HLA alleles at 0.05 false discovery rate in a later analysis. In all likelihood, a cluster of highly shared sequence variants was a sequencing artifact.

This TCR was sampled from a man aged 25 to 40 in good health and CMV-seronegative. Sequenced input: PBMCs. The rearrangement joins TRBV19 to TRBJ1-2; TRBD1 aligns across 11 bases. CDR3 sequence reads: CASSPGWTGGSGYTF. CDR3 bases: TGTGCCAGTAGTCCAGGGTGGACAGGGGGCTCTGGCTACACCTTC.